Listed here are 9 T cell receptor beta chains from one sample, sequenced in a study of T cell repertoires in cytomegalovirus infection. A single record per CDR3 protein comes from TCRdb applying MiXCR to the reads. The sample has fewer than 1,000,000 distinct CDR3 sequences, less than 35% seen once. No antigen has been identified for these receptors. This specimen consisted of cultured CD8+ T cells from PBMCs, obtained from culture after CMV antigen stimulation. Source of these receptors: a human donor in good health (CMV status not recorded). Some clones in this sample may be carry-over from other donors' samples.

The chain is built from TRBV19 and TRBJ2-7; D remains ambiguous. The CDR3 loop spans 14 amino acids. Trimming removed 0 bases at V and 0 bases at J, with 6 bases between. Germline V CDR1 and CDR2: LNHDA, SQIVND (reference sequence). CDR3 in DNA: TGTGCCAGTAGTATAGACCTTACCTCCTACGAGCAGTACTTC. Residues: CASSIDLTSYEQYF.

The table lists this clonotype with a few counts. The rearrangement joins TRBV5-4 to TRBJ1-1; D not resolved. Trimming removed 0 bases at V and 3 bases at J, with 12 bases between. This CDR3 comprises 15 residues. Looked up from germline, CDR1 is SGHNT and CDR2 is YYREEE (reference sequence). CDR3 DNA: TGTGCCAGCAGCTTGGAGGAGGGAAAGTACACTGAAGCTTTCTTT. Encoded protein: CASSLEEGKYTEAFF.

V is TRBV2 and J is TRBJ1-1, with TRBD1 as a possible D gene (5 bases). Trimming removed 4 bases from V and 4 bases from J, with 16 bases in between. This CDR3 is built from 15 residues. Germline values: CDR1 SNHLY, CDR2 FYNNEI. The CDR3: CASSGLRGRGTEAFF. The CDR3 bases are TGTGCCAGCAGTGGTTTGAGGGGAAGGGGCACTGAAGCTTTCTTT.

In this sample, this clonotype turned up a few times. This chain connects TRBV9 to TRBJ2-1; 8 nucleotides line up with TRBD2. The CDR3 covers 17 residues. J gave up 7 bases and V 0 bases, and 12 bases lay outside the gene matches. Germline CDR1 is SGDLS and CDR2 is YYNGEE. The CDR3 coding sequence is TGTGCCAGCAGCGTAGTAGGTCAGCGGGGGCCCGGTAATGAGCAGTTCTTC. Translating it yields CASSVVGQRGPGNEQFF.

In its sample, this clonotype was seen a few times. This sequence joins TRBV7-9 and TRBJ1-6; weak D call: TRBD1 (6 bases). V lost 1 base and J lost 7, with 8 bases in between. CDR3 size: 14 residues. Germline assignment: CDR1 SEHNR and CDR2 FQNEAQ (reference sequence). In DNA, the CDR3 is TGTGCCAGCAGCTTAGAGGGGGTAAATTCACCCCTCCACTTT. It encodes CASSLEGVNSPLHF.

In its sample, this clonotype was seen a few times. The chain carries TRBV7-8 and TRBJ1-4; weak D call: TRBD1 (5 bases). Deletions cut 3 bases from V and 5 bases from J, with 13 bases between. Germline CDR1 is SGHVS and CDR2 is FQNEAQ. CDR3 length: 15 amino acids. CDR3 DNA sequence: TGTGCCAGCAGCTTGGGAAGACAGAGGAATGAAAAACTGTTTTTT. This sequence encodes CASSLGRQRNEKLFF. The entire variable domain, with the rest obtained from reference TRBV7-8 and TRBJ1-4, is as follows: GAGVSQSPRYKVAKRGQDVALRCDPISGHVSLFWYQQALGQGPEFLTYFQNEAQLDKSGLPSDRFFAERPEGSVSTLKIQRTQQEDSAVYLCASSLGRQRNEKLFFGSGTQLSVL.

The table lists this clonotype with many counts. The J gene is TRBJ2-7, the V gene TRBV7-4; D is ambiguous. The CDR3 has 12 residues. With 7 bases removed from V and 1 base from J, the gap between germline ends came to 8 bases. Germline CDR1 reads SGHVT; CDR2 reads SQSDAQ. The CDR3 coding sequence is TGTGCCAGCACCCGGCCGTCCTACGAGCAGTACGTC. Protein product: CASTRPSYEQYV.

The J gene is TRBJ1-3, the V gene TRBV7-9; 9 bases line up with TRBD1. The CDR3 covers 16 residues. Per the germline V gene, CDR1 is SEHNR and CDR2 is FQNEAQ (reference sequence). J lost 0 bases, V lost 4 bases, and 4 bases had no gene match. CDR3 residues: CASSSPGQGSGNTIYF. The CDR3 nucleotides read TGTGCCAGCAGCTCTCCGGGACAGGGCTCTGGAAACACCATATATTTT.

The chain couples TRBV10-3 to TRBJ2-7; D is tentatively TRBD1 or TRBD2 (5 bases each). CDR3 size: 14 residues. V lost 2 bases, J lost 4 bases, and 12 bases lay in between. Germline CDR1 is ENHRY and CDR2 is SYGVKD. CDR3 protein: CAISEQGEDYEQYV. DNA of the CDR3: TGTGCCATCAGTGAGCAGGGAGAAGATTACGAGCAGTACGTC.